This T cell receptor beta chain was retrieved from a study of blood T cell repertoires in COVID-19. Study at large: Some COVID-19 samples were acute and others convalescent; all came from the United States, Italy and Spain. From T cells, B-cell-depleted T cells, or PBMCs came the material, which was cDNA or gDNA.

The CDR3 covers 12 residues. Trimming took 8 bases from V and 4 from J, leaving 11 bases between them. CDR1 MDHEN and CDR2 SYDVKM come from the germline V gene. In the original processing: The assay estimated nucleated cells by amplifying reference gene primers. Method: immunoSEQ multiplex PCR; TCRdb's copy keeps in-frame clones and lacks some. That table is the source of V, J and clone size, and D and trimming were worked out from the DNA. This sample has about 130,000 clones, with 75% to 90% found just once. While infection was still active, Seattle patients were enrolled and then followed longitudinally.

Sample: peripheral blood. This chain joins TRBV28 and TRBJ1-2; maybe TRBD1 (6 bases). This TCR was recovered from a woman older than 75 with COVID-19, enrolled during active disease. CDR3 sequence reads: CASRGAVYGYTF. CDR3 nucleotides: TGTGCCAGCCGGGGGGCAGTCTATGGCTACACCTTC.